This is a list of T cell receptor beta chains from one sample in a study of T cell repertoires in cytomegalovirus infection. TCRdb called the reads again in MiXCR, with one record for every CDR3 protein. The sample includes 150,000 to 200,000 distinct CDR3 sequences, 8.5% to 10% of them seen just once. Sequenced input: PBMCs. These receptors were taken from a human donor in good health (CMV status not recorded). Some clones in this sample may be carry-over from other donors' samples. Both conserved end residues are part of each CDR3. A D gene is named only where the DNA matches it firmly. Rows may omit the clone size; those that give it use once, few, many or a size class.

CDR3 DNA,CDR3 protein,J gene,clone size,V gene,D gene
TGTGCCAGCAGGGCCCGGGGCTATAGCAATCAGCCCCAGCATTTT,CASRARGYSNQPQHF,TRBJ1-5,many,TRBV6-1,NA
TGCAGTGCTCGCATAGGGACAATGAACACTGAAGCTTTCTTT,CSARIGTMNTEAFF,TRBJ1-1,few,TRBV20-1,NA
TGCAGTGCTAGAGGTCCCAGCTGGACTGAAGCTTTCTTT,CSARGPSWTEAFF,TRBJ1-1,NA,TRBV20-1,NA
TGTGCCAGCCAAAGGACAGGGGGGGAGACCCAGTACTTC,CASQRTGGETQYF,TRBJ2-5,NA,TRBV28,TRBD1
TGTGCCAGCAGCGACGCAACCTCTGGGGCCAACGTCCTGACTTTC,CASSDATSGANVLTF,TRBJ2-6,many,TRBV6-1,NA
TGTGCCAGCAGCTTTGGGAAGTACCTATACGAGCAGTACTTC,CASSFGKYLYEQYF,TRBJ2-7,many,TRBV7-2,NA
TGTGCCAGCAGTTACCAGGGATACGAGCAGTACTTC,CASSYQGYEQYF,TRBJ2-7,many,TRBV6-5,NA
TGTGCCAGCAGCTTAGAGCTAGGGGTGAGGGGTTCACCCCTCCACTTT,CASSLELGVRGSPLHF,TRBJ1-6,many,TRBV7-2,NA
TGTGCCAGCAGACGAGACAGGGAAAGTGGGGAAGCTTTCTTT,CASRRDRESGEAFF,TRBJ1-1,many,TRBV7-3,TRBD1
TGTGCCAGCAGTCCGGGGGGTGCAACTAATGAAAAACTGTTTTTT,CASSPGGATNEKLFF,TRBJ1-4,many,TRBV28,NA
TGCAGTGCTAGTGGGGCTAGCGAACCCTACGAGCAGTACTTC,CSASGASEPYEQYF,TRBJ2-7,NA,TRBV20-1,NA
TGTGCCAGCAGTTTACGACAGCTTAATGAAAAACTGTTTTTT,CASSLRQLNEKLFF,TRBJ1-4,many,TRBV28,NA
TGTGCCAGCAGCCAAGATCGGGGGCAGTTGGATCGAGCTTTCTTT,CASSQDRGQLDRAFF,TRBJ1-1,NA,TRBV3-1,NA
TGTGCCAGCAGCTTAGGTTTAAGGCCGGGCCGAGGAGATACGCAGTATTTT,CASSLGLRPGRGDTQYF,TRBJ2-3,many,TRBV7-8,NA
TGCAGTGCTAGAGGAACAGGGGGCCAGCCCCAGCATTTT,CSARGTGGQPQHF,TRBJ1-5,few,TRBV20-1,TRBD1
TGTGCCAGCAGCTTAGTCCCGTGGTCGGGGGGTTCCAATCAGCCCCAGCATTTT,CASSLVPWSGGSNQPQHF,TRBJ1-5,many,TRBV7-2,NA
TGTGCCAGCAGCAAACTCAGGAAGTCTGGAAACACCATATATTTT,CASSKLRKSGNTIYF,TRBJ1-3,many,TRBV12-3/TRBV12-4,NA
TGTGCCAGCAGTTTATCGGAGGGGTGGAACACTGAAGCTTTCTTT,CASSLSEGWNTEAFF,TRBJ1-1,many,TRBV27,NA
TGTGCCAGTAGTACGCGTCGGGGGGCTCAGAACACTGAAGCTTTCTTT,CASSTRRGAQNTEAFF,TRBJ1-1,few,TRBV19,NA
TGTGCCAGCAGCGGAAACGGAGGCCCTAATTCACCCCTCCACTTT,CASSGNGGPNSPLHF,TRBJ1-6,many,TRBV7-2,NA
TGTGCCAGCAGCCCGTCCCCGGGACTAGCGGGGGTGAGCTCCTACAATGAGCAGTTCTTC,CASSPSPGLAGVSSYNEQFF,TRBJ2-1,many,TRBV14,TRBD2
TGTGCCAGCAGCCCTCTGTGGGGAATGAACACTGAAGCTTTCTTT,CASSPLWGMNTEAFF,TRBJ1-1,few,TRBV5-4,NA
TGTGCCAGCAGCTTCAGGGGGGACATTCAGTACTTC,CASSFRGDIQYF,TRBJ2-4,many,TRBV11-3,NA
TGTGCCAGCAGCCCTTATGCGGCCGGGACAGAAAAATATGAATATGAAAAACTGTTTTTT,CASSPYAAGTEKYEYEKLFF,TRBJ1-4,many,TRBV7-8,TRBD1
TGCAGTGCTAGATTCCCAGATACGCAGTATTTT,CSARFPDTQYF,TRBJ2-3,many,TRBV20-1,NA
TGTGCCAGCAGCTTTAAGGTCGTGGGGAACCGAGCGGAACCTTACGAGCAGTACTTC,CASSFKVVGNRAEPYEQYF,TRBJ2-7,many,TRBV7-2,NA
TGCGCCAGCATAAGTTATACAGGGGTGGGGCAGCCCCAGCATTTT,CASISYTGVGQPQHF,TRBJ1-5,few,TRBV23-1,TRBD1
TGCAGTGCTAGGGACGGGACAGGGTTTCAGCCCCAGCATTTT,CSARDGTGFQPQHF,TRBJ1-5,NA,TRBV20-1,TRBD1
TGTGCCAGCAGCTTAAAGGGGTCCGGGACAGGGTTCTCTGGGGCCAACGTCCTGACTTTC,CASSLKGSGTGFSGANVLTF,TRBJ2-6,many,TRBV11-2,TRBD1
TGTGCCAGCAAGGGCCAGCGCTCCTACAATGAGCAGTTCTTC,CASKGQRSYNEQFF,TRBJ2-1,few,TRBV5-4,NA
TGTGCCAGCAGCCCTCGGCAGGGTAATTCACCCCTCCACTTT,CASSPRQGNSPLHF,TRBJ1-6,many,TRBV7-6,NA
TGTGCCAGCAGCTTAGGAGGTAGCTATGGCTACACCTTC,CASSLGGSYGYTF,TRBJ1-2,many,TRBV7-2,NA
TGTGCCAGCAGCCGGACAGGGTCGAACACCGGGGAGCTGTTTTTT,CASSRTGSNTGELFF,TRBJ2-2,many,TRBV7-9,TRBD1
TGTGCCAGCAGTTTAGAGGTAGCGGGGACACAAGAGACCCAGTACTTC,CASSLEVAGTQETQYF,TRBJ2-5,many,TRBV12-3/TRBV12-4,TRBD2
TGCAGTGCTAGCAGGGGGGGGCAGATCTACGAGCAGTACTTC,CSASRGGQIYEQYF,TRBJ2-7,few,TRBV20-1,NA
TGTGCCAGCAGCCTGACTAGCGGGACAGATACGCAGTATTTT,CASSLTSGTDTQYF,TRBJ2-3,many,TRBV11-2,TRBD2
TGCAGTGCTATCGGGACTAGCGGGGATCTCCAAGAGACCCAGTACTTC,CSAIGTSGDLQETQYF,TRBJ2-5,many,TRBV20-1,TRBD2
TGTGCCAGCAGTTACCGGCAGTCGGCGAACACTGAAGCTTTCTTT,CASSYRQSANTEAFF,TRBJ1-1,many,TRBV6-2/TRBV6-3,NA
TGTGCCAGCAGTTTAGAGGTCGCTAGCGGGGGGGCGGATGAGCAGTTCTTC,CASSLEVASGGADEQFF,TRBJ2-1,many,TRBV12-3/TRBV12-4,TRBD2
TGTGCCAGCAGCTTAAGAGCTGGAAACACCATATATTTT,CASSLRAGNTIYF,TRBJ1-3,NA,TRBV7-2,NA
TGTGCCAGCAACGGACAGGGAGGGAATAATTCACCCCTCCACTTT,CASNGQGGNNSPLHF,TRBJ1-6,few,TRBV6-2/TRBV6-3,TRBD1
TGTGCCAGCAGTTTCCACGGGAGTAACTATGGCTACACCTTC,CASSFHGSNYGYTF,TRBJ1-2,many,TRBV27,NA
TGTGCCAGCAGCCGCCATCGGGGAGCGGCCCAAGAGACCCAGTACTTC,CASSRHRGAAQETQYF,TRBJ2-5,many,TRBV7-2,NA
TGTGCCATCAGTGAATCAGGGGCGGCTAGCAATCAGCCCCAGCATTTT,CAISESGAASNQPQHF,TRBJ1-5,few,TRBV10-3,NA
TGCGCCAGCAGCCAAGATGTACGGCAGGGGGCCTCCAATGAGCAGTTCTTC,CASSQDVRQGASNEQFF,TRBJ2-1,many,TRBV4-3,TRBD1
TGCAGCGTTGCCGGTGTCGATAGCAAGGCCGAGCAGTACTTC,CSVAGVDSKAEQYF,TRBJ2-7,NA,TRBV29-1,NA
TGCAGCGTCGGACTAGGGGGGGTTGATGAAGCTTTCTTT,CSVGLGGVDEAFF,TRBJ1-1,few,TRBV29-1,NA
TGCGCCACCGCGGCTAGCGGAGGGTATGAGCAGTTCTTC,CATAASGGYEQFF,TRBJ2-1,few,TRBV5-1,TRBD2
TGCAGTGCGAGAAACGGTCCTCGGCAGTTCTTC,CSARNGPRQFF,TRBJ2-1,NA,TRBV20-1,NA
TGTGCCAGCAGCTTAATGGGGGGAGGTCAGCCCCAGCATTTT,CASSLMGGGQPQHF,TRBJ1-5,many,TRBV7-2,NA
TGTGCCAGTACCGACAGAGCGTATGGCTACACCTTC,CASTDRAYGYTF,TRBJ1-2,few,TRBV19,NA
TGTGCCAGCAGCCGAGTCCGGGAGCTCAATGAGCAGTTCTTC,CASSRVRELNEQFF,TRBJ2-1,many,TRBV7-2,NA
TGTGCCAGCACCTCGGACAGGGGTAGTGAAAAACTGTTTTTT,CASTSDRGSEKLFF,TRBJ1-4,many,TRBV12-3/TRBV12-4,TRBD1
TGTGCCAGCAGTTATTCTTTTTCGGGGATCAACACTGAAGCTTTCTTT,CASSYSFSGINTEAFF,TRBJ1-1,few,TRBV6-2/TRBV6-3,NA
TGCAGTGCTAGATCTCCTAGGGGGTCCGGGGCCAACGTCCTGACTTTC,CSARSPRGSGANVLTF,TRBJ2-6,NA,TRBV20-1,NA
TGTGCCAGCAGTTTATTAAATGAGCAGTTCTTC,CASSLLNEQFF,TRBJ2-1,many,TRBV28,NA
TGTGCCAGCAGCTTAGGGGACGGGGGTGTATACGAGCAGTACTTC,CASSLGDGGVYEQYF,TRBJ2-7,many,TRBV7-2,NA
TGTGCCAGCGCCCTTTGGCTTCAGCCCCAGCATTTT,CASALWLQPQHF,TRBJ1-5,many,TRBV28,NA
TGCAGTGCTAGAGATTTCAGGAACCCGGGACCCTACAATGAGCAGTTCTTC,CSARDFRNPGPYNEQFF,TRBJ2-1,NA,TRBV20-1,NA
TGTGCCATCAATCGGGGACAGGGGAATTCACCCCTCCACTTT,CAINRGQGNSPLHF,TRBJ1-6,many,TRBV10-3,TRBD1